This passage covers 17 T cell receptor beta chains from one sample sequenced in a study of blood T cell repertoires in COVID-19. The table came from immunoSEQ multiplex PCR; TCRdb's copy has only in-frame clones and leaves some out. This table holds more than 80,000 clones, 80% to 95% found once. The specimen sequenced was peripheral blood. All receptors come from a man aged 18 to 29 with COVID-19, enrolled during active disease.

The CDR3 loop reads CASSLAVVEQFF. As DNA, the CDR3 is TGTGCCAGCAGCTTGGCAGTGGTTGAGCAGTTCTTC. The chain uses TRBV7-2 and TRBJ2-1, with no clear D. This CDR3 spans 12 amino acids. The V gene lost 3 bases and the J gene lost 9 bases, with 9 bases spanning the gap. CDR1 and CDR2 (germline): SGHTA, FQGNSA. Full variable domain (outside the CDR3, taken from reference TRBV7-2 and TRBJ2-1): GAGVSQSPSNKVTEKGKDVELRCDPISGHTALYWYRQSLGQGLEFLIYFQGNSAPDKSGLPSDRFSAERTGGSVSTLTIQRTQQEDSAVYLCASSLAVVEQFFGPGTRLTVL.

V gene TRBV5-1 combines with J gene TRBJ2-1; tentatively, D is TRBD2 (6 bases). V lost 4 bases, J lost 9 bases, and 20 bases lay in between. Per the germline V gene, CDR1 is SGHRS and CDR2 is YFSETQ. The CDR3 runs to 15 residues. CDR3 residues: CASSLGVGGASEQFF. CDR3 nucleotide sequence: TGCGCCAGCAGCCTCGGGGTTGGAGGGGCAAGTGAGCAGTTCTTC.

The chain has TRBV2 and TRBJ2-7, with D tentatively TRBD2 (6 bases). Per germline, CDR1 SNHLY and CDR2 FYNNEI. The CDR3 has 16 amino acids. The V end was cut by 3 bases, the J end by 3 bases, with 18 bases between. The CDR3: CASSDTGTGDHYEQYF. In DNA form, the CDR3 reads TGTGCCAGCAGTGACACCGGGACGGGAGATCACTACGAGCAGTACTTC.

The chain recombines TRBV24-1 with TRBJ2-5; 9 positions agree with TRBD2. The CDR3 totals 16 residues. The germline V gene encodes CDR1 KGHDR and CDR2 SFDVKD. V trimming: 3 bases; J trimming: 3 bases; junction bases outside the gene matches: 7. CDR3 region: CATSDLNSGSEETQYF. The CDR3 bases are TGTGCCACCAGTGATCTTAATAGCGGGAGTGAAGAGACCCAGTACTTC.

The chain couples TRBV27 to TRBJ1-2; 7 bases align to TRBD1. Germline trimming cut 5 bases from V and 8 bases from J; bases unmatched to any gene: 8. CDR3 length equals 13 residues. Germline V gene lookup returns CDR1 MNHEY and CDR2 SMNVEV (reference sequence). The CDR3 nucleotides read TGTGCCAGCAGTCTGACAGGGATGAGGGGCTACACCTTC. It codes for CASSLTGMRGYTF.

The chain couples TRBV3-1 (or the pseudogene TRBV3-2) to TRBJ2-7, with D possibly TRBD2 on 6 matching bases. The germline V gene encodes CDR1 LGHDT and CDR2 YNNKEL (reference sequence). The CDR3 loop spans 13 amino acids. V lost 5 bases, J lost 10 bases, and 18 bases lay in between. In DNA, the CDR3 is TGTGCCAGCAGCAACTCCCGACTAGACCCTCAGTACTTC. It translates to CASSNSRLDPQYF.

This clone was counted between two and nine times. The chain employs TRBV29-1 and TRBJ1-2; D uncertain. The V gene's germline CDR1 is SQVTM and CDR2 ANQGSEA. The length of the CDR3 is 12 residues. The V end lost 2 bases, the J end lost 5 bases, and 9 bases lay between the germline ends. This CDR3 is CSVEPGIYGYTF. DNA for the CDR3: TGCAGCGTTGAACCCGGGATTTATGGCTACACCTTC.

The chain combines TRBV27 with TRBJ2-7, with 13 bases fitting TRBD2. The length of the CDR3 is 19 residues. Germline trimming cut 4 bases from V and 0 bases from J; bases unmatched to any gene: 12. The germline V gene encodes CDR1 MNHEY and CDR2 SMNVEV (reference sequence). DNA for the CDR3: TGTGCCAGCAGTTCCGCCGGGACTAGCGGGACGAGGAGCTCCTACGAGCAGTACTTC. It encodes CASSSAGTSGTRSSYEQYF.

This rearrangement joins TRBV11-2 to TRBJ1-3, with 7 positions matching TRBD1. J lost 7 bases, V lost 5 bases, and 8 bases had no gene match. Germline values: CDR1 SGHAT, CDR2 FQNNGV. The CDR3 totals 14 residues. The CDR3 DNA is TGTGCCAGCAGCGAGACAGGGTTCCGGAACACCATATATTTT. This translates into CASSETGFRNTIYF.

The chain recombines TRBV30 with TRBJ2-7, with TRBD2 matching 7 bases. V shed 6 bases, J shed 2 bases, and the junction held 16 bases outside the gene matches. Germline-derived CDR1 and CDR2 are GTSNPN and SVGIG (reference sequence). The CDR3 covers 16 residues. The CDR3 region is CACRADGGSAPYEQYF. Here the CDR3 DNA reads TGTGCCTGTCGAGCCGACGGCGGGAGTGCCCCCTACGAGCAGTACTTC.

The gene calls are TRBV18 and TRBJ1-5; TRBD1 matches at 7 bases. Germline loops: CDR1 KGHSH, CDR2 LQKENI. The CDR3 consists of 15 residues. Trimming took 5 bases from V and 5 from J; bases not matched to a gene: 9. CDR3 nucleotides: TGTGCCAGCTCATCTATCCGGGACAGATATCAGCCCCAGCATTTT. It is translated as CASSSIRDRYQPQHF. Based on the CDR3 plus reference TRBV18 and TRBJ1-5, the full variable domain is NAGVMQNPRHLVRRRGQEARLRCSPMKGHSHVYWYRQLPEEGLKFMVYLQKENIIDESGMPKERFSAEFPKEGPSILRIQQVVRGDSAAYFCASSSIRDRYQPQHFGDGTRLSIL.

The genes are TRBV13 and TRBJ2-1, with a possible D match to TRBD2 (5 bases). Trimming shortened V by 5 bases and J by 0 bases, and 23 bases separated the two germline ends. The CDR3 is made up of 19 amino acids. Looked up from germline, CDR1 is PRHDT and CDR2 is FYEKMQ (reference sequence). CDR3 DNA: TGTGCCAGCAGCCCAGAGTCTGGAGGTGAAGCTGTCTCCTACAATGAGCAGTTCTTC. Translation gives CASSPESGGEAVSYNEQFF.

The chain couples TRBV11-2 to TRBJ2-3; D is uncertain. Germline V gives CDR1 SGHAT, CDR2 FQNNGV. V was shortened by 5 bases and J by 6 bases, with 9 bases between the two germline ends. The CDR3 spans 12 residues. The DNA of the CDR3 is TGTGCCAGCAGCCACCCGCGGGATACGCAGTATTTT. Its protein is CASSHPRDTQYF.

A few counts support this clone. This sequence joins TRBV7-2 and TRBJ1-1; D uncertain. The CDR3 extends over 15 amino acids. Trimming took off 1 base at V and 5 bases at J, with 14 bases between the two ends. Germline V gives CDR1 SGHTA, CDR2 FQGNSA. This CDR3 is CASSLELYRGTEAFF. The DNA for the CDR3 is TGTGCCAGCAGCTTAGAACTTTATCGCGGTACTGAAGCTTTCTTT.

The chain has TRBV5-1 and TRBJ2-7; 12 bases line up with TRBD2. CDR3 length: 16 amino acids. Germline trimming cut 4 bases from V and 1 base from J; bases unmatched to any gene: 6. Germline V gives CDR1 SGHRS, CDR2 YFSETQ. The CDR3 nucleotides are TGCGCCAGCAGCATGACTAGCGGGAGACCTTCCTACGAGCAGTACTTC. Translation: CASSMTSGRPSYEQYF.

The chain uses TRBV19 and TRBJ1-5; D call uncertain. There are 13 residues in the CDR3. Germline assignment: CDR1 LNHDA and CDR2 SQIVND (reference sequence). The V gene lost 5 bases and the J gene lost 4 bases, with 9 bases spanning the gap. This chain's CDR3 is CASSRQVNQPQHF. DNA of the CDR3: TGTGCCAGTAGTCGACAAGTTAATCAGCCCCAGCATTTT.

The J gene is TRBJ2-7, the V gene TRBV4-3; 7 nucleotides match TRBD2. After removal of 1 base from V and 3 bases from J, the junction contained 9 bases not matched to a gene. Germline CDR1 LGHNA, CDR2 YSLEER. This CDR3 spans 16 amino acids. CDR3 sequence reads: CASSQGVGRGNYEQYF. The CDR3 DNA reads TGCGCCAGCAGCCAAGGGGTCGGGCGGGGGAACTACGAGCAGTACTTC.